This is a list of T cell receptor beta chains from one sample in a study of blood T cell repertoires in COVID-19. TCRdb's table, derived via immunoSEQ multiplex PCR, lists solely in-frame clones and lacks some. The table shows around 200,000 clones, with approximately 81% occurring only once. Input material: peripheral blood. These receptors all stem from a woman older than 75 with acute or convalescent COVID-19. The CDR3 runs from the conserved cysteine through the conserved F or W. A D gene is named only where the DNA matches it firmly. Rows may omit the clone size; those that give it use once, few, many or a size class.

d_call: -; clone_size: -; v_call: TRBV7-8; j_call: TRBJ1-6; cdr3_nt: TGTGCCAGCAGCCCCGGAGCGCCGCCCCTCCACTTT; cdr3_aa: CASSPGAPPLHF
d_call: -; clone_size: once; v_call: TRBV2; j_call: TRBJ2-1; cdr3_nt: TGTGCCAGCAGTGACAGATACAATGAGCAGTTCTTC; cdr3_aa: CASSDRYNEQFF
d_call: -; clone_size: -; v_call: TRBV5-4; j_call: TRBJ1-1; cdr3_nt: TGTGCCAGCAGCTTGGCGGAGGTCATGAACACTGAAGCTTTCTTT; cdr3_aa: CASSLAEVMNTEAFF
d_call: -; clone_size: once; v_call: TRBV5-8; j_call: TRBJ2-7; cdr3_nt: TGTGCCAGCAGCTCCTACGACTACACCTACGAGCAGTACTTC; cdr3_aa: CASSSYDYTYEQYF
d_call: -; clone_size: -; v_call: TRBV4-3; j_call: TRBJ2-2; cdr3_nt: TGCGCCAGCAGCCAAAGTCCCCTCTCGGGGAAGAACACCGGGGAGCTGTTTTTT; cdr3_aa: CASSQSPLSGKNTGELFF
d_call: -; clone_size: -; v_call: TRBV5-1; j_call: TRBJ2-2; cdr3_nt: TGCGCCAGCAGCCGACAGGTGCACACCGGGGAGCTGTTTTTT; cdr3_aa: CASSRQVHTGELFF
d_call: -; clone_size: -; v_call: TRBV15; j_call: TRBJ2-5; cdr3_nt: TGTGCCACCAGCAGAGACAGAGAGACCCAGTACTTC; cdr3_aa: CATSRDRETQYF
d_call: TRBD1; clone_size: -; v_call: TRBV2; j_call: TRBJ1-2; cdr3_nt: TGTGCCAGCAGTGAAGGGGGACAGATCTATGGCTACACCTTC; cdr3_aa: CASSEGGQIYGYTF
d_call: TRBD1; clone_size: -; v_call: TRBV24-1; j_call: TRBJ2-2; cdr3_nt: TGTGCCACCAGTGAGGGACAGGGCGGCACCGGGGAGCTGTTTTTT; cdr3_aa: CATSEGQGGTGELFF
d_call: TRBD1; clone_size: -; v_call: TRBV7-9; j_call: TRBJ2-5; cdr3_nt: TGTGCCAGCAGCAGGCGACAGGGCTATCAAGAGACCCAGTACTTC; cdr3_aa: CASSRRQGYQETQYF
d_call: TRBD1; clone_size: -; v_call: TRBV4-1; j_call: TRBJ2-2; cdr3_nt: TGCGCCAGCAGCTCCGTCTGGGACAGTAGGGGGGAGCTGTTTTTT; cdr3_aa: CASSSVWDSRGELFF
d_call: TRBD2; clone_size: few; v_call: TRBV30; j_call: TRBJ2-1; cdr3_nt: TGTGCCTGGAGTGTACTTGGACTAGCGGGCTTCAATGAGCAGTTCTTC; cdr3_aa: CAWSVLGLAGFNEQFF
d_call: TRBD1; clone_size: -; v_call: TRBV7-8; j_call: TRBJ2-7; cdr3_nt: TGTGCCAGCAGCTCCCGGGACAGGGCCTACGAGCAGTACTTC; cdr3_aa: CASSSRDRAYEQYF
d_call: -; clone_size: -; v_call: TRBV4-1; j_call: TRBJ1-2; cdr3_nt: TGCGCCAGCAGTCAAACTATCACCTATGGCTACACCTTC; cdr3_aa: CASSQTITYGYTF
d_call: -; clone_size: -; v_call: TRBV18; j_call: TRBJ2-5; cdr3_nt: TGTGCCAGCTCACCACGAGTCTCTATGGAGGAGACCCAGTACTTC; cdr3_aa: CASSPRVSMEETQYF
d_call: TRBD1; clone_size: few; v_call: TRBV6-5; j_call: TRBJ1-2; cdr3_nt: TGTGCCAGCAGTTACTTTTCGGCAGGGGGAAATGGCTACACCTTC; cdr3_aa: CASSYFSAGGNGYTF
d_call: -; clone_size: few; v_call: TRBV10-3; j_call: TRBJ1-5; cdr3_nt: TGTGCCATCAGTGACCGGGTCGGGCCCCAGCATTTT; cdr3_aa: CAISDRVGPQHF
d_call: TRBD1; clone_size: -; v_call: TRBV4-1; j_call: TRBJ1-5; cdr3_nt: TGCGCCAGCAGCCTCGGACAGGACAGCAATCAGCCCCAGCATTTT; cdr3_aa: CASSLGQDSNQPQHF
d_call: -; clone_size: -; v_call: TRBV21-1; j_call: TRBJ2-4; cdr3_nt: TGTGCCAGCAGCCCTAGGAGGGACAGGGCTTTATTCGGCAAAAACATTCAGTACTTC; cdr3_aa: CASSPRRDRALFGKNIQYF
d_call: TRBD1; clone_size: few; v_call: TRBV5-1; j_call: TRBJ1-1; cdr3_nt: TGCGCCAGCAGCGAGGGACAGAGGTACACTGAAGCTTTCTTT; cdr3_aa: CASSEGQRYTEAFF
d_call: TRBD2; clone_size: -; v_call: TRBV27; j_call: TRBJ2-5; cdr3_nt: TGTGCCAGCAGCTTCCCGGGGGGGGAGACCCAGTACTTC; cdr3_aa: CASSFPGGETQYF
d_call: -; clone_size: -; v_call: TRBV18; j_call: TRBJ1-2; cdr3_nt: TGTGCCAGCTCACCCCTTACAGTTAACTATGGCTACACCTTC; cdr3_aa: CASSPLTVNYGYTF
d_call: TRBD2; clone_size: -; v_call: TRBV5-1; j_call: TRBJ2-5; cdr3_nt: TGCGCCAGCAGCTTCGGACTAGCGGGATTCCAAGAGACCCAGTACTTC; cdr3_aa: CASSFGLAGFQETQYF
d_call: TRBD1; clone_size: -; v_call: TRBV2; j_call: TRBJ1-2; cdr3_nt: TGTGCCAGCAGTGAGGACAGGGCCGGCGTCGGCTACACCTTC; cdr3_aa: CASSEDRAGVGYTF
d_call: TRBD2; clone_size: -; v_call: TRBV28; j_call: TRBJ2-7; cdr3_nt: TGTGCCAGCGGCCTAGCGGGCTACGAGCAGTACTTC; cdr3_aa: CASGLAGYEQYF
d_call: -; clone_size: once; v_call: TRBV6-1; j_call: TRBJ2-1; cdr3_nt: TGTGCCAGCAGTGAAGGTAGCGGCCCCTACAATGAGCAGTTCTTC; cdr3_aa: CASSEGSGPYNEQFF
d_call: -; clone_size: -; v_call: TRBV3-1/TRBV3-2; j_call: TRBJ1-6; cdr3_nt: TGTGCCAGCAAACCGAGCTCCTATAATTCACCCCTCCACTTT; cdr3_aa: CASKPSSYNSPLHF
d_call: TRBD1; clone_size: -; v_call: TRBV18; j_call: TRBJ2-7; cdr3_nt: TGTGCCAGCTCACCGCTAAAGTTAGGACAGGGCTACGAGCAGTACTTC; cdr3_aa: CASSPLKLGQGYEQYF
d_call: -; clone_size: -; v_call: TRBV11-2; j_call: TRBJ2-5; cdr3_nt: TGTGCCAGCAGCTTATGGGGGGAAGAGACCCAGTACTTC; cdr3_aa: CASSLWGEETQYF
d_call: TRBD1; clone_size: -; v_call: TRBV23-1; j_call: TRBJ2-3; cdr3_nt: TGCGCCAGCAGTCATTGGGACAGAAATTACACAGATACGCAGTATTTT; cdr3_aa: CASSHWDRNYTDTQYF
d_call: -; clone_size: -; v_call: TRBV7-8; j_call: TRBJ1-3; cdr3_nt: TGTGCCAGCAGCCCTTGGACAGAAGTAAACACCATATATTTT; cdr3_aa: CASSPWTEVNTIYF
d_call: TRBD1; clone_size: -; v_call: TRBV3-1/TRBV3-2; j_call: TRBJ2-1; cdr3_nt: TGTGCCAGCAGCCAGGACAGGGAAAGGCGGCGGCACAATGAGCAGTTCTTC; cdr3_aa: CASSQDRERRRHNEQFF
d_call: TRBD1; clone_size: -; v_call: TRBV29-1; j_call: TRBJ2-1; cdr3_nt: TGCAGCGTCCGGGACAGGGGGCTAGGAGGTAATGAGCAGTTCTTC; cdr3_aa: CSVRDRGLGGNEQFF
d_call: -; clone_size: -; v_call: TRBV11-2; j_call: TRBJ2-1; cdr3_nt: TGTGCCAGCAGTTTTAGCCGATATTCCTACAATGAGCAGTTCTTC; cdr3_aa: CASSFSRYSYNEQFF
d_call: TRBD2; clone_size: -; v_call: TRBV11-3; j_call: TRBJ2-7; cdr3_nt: TGTGCCAGCAGCTTTAGCGGGAAGGAGCGGGAGCAGTACTTC; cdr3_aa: CASSFSGKEREQYF
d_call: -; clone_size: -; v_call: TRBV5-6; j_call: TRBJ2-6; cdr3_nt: TGTGCCAGCAGCTTGGGGGGCGCTGGGGCCAACGTCCTGACTTTC; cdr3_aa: CASSLGGAGANVLTF